Here is one T cell receptor beta chain with its context. Its specificity is unknown. The CDR3 sequence is 17 residues long. Per the germline V gene, CDR1 is LGHNA and CDR2 is YSLEER. Between the trimmed V and J ends, which lost 0 bases and 4 bases, there was a span of 16 bases. The data stem from a study of post-analysis software for immune sequencing data. The overall study: Clinical courses comprised relapsing-remitting, secondary progressive and progressive-relapsing multiple sclerosis.

Carried by the TCR beta cDNA libraries were unique molecular identifiers. The source material, 1 to 10 million T cells, gave rise to about 460,000 cDNA molecules. TCRdb re-derived calls from the PCR reads in MiXCR, one entry per CDR3 protein. The table shows some 700,000 distinct CDR3 sequences, with around 60% occurring only once. Study observations and caveats: TRBV5-6, TRBV5-1 and TRBV20-1 were among four to six TRBV segments more frequent in patients than controls.

The sequenced sample consisted of blood. The chain employs TRBV4-3 and TRBJ2-1; D remains unclear. The receptor was isolated from a girl aged 2-10 years with multiple sclerosis. This CDR3 is CASSQDSIRPGYNEQFF. The CDR3 DNA follows: TGCGCCAGCAGCCAAGACTCAATAAGACCGGGTTACAATGAGCAGTTCTTC.